The 23 T cell receptor beta chains reported below all come from one sample, sequenced in a study of T cell changes during pregnancy in multiple sclerosis (dated by TCRdb to the late 2010s). Libraries came from the immunoSEQ multiplex PCR assay. TCRdb provides this immuneACCESS table in a form limited to in-frame rearrangements. Some clones are lacking; in checked studies, under half of them reflect an unresolved V gene, and why the rest are absent is not known. Across this sample there are some 62,000 clones, with over 80% seen only once. Approximately 3% of the sample rests with the top ten. This specimen consisted of peripheral blood, obtained in the second trimester of pregnancy. The receptors originated from a female donor in good health, enrolled as a control in a pregnancy study.

In its sample, this clone was seen a few times. J is TRBJ1-1 and V is TRBV9; no definite D call. The CDR3 is 14 amino acids. Germline V CDR1 and CDR2: SGDLS, YYNGEE. Trimming stripped 1 base from V and 5 bases from J, with 12 bases between. The CDR3 region is CASSVRPRGTEAFF. CDR3 sequence (DNA): TGTGCCAGCAGCGTAAGGCCCAGAGGGACTGAAGCTTTCTTT.

The CDR3 DNA sequence: TGTGCCAGCAGCGCACGACAGAGGGGGAACCAAGAGACCCAGTACTTC. Residues: CASSARQRGNQETQYF. This chain links TRBV7-8 with TRBJ2-5, with a tentative D call TRBD1 (6 bases). V lost 5 bases and J 0 bases, leaving 16 bases between the germline ends. CDR1 and CDR2 from the germline V gene are SGHVS and FQNEAQ. The CDR3 sequence is 16 residues long.

This CDR3 reads CASSERAFPSYNEQFF. The CDR3 DNA follows: TGTGCCAGCAGCGAGCGGGCCTTCCCCTCCTACAATGAGCAGTTCTTC. The chain combines TRBV28 with TRBJ2-1, with D possibly being TRBD2 (6 bases). Trimming left V 6 bases short and J 0 bases short, with 15 bases between. CDR3 length: 16 residues. Germline values: CDR1 MDHEN, CDR2 SYDVKM. Combining the CDR3 with reference TRBV28 and TRBJ2-1 gives the whole variable domain DVKVTQSSRYLVKRTGEKVFLECVQDMDHENMFWYRQDPGLGLRLIYFSYDVKMKEKGDIPEGYSVSREKKERFSLILESASTNQTSMYLCASSERAFPSYNEQFFGPGTRLTVL.

The chain couples TRBV5-1 to TRBJ1-3, with TRBD1 matching over 7 bases. The CDR3 consists of 15 residues. The V and J ends lost 4 bases and 4 bases, in that order; junction bases with no gene match: 8. Germline lookup yields CDR1 SGHRS and CDR2 YFSETQ. The CDR3 coding sequence is TGCGCCAGCAGCCCGGGACAGCAGATGGGAAACACCATATATTTT. It encodes CASSPGQQMGNTIYF.

This sequence joins TRBV7-9 and TRBJ2-5; 9 bases agree with TRBD2. Germline V gene lookup returns CDR1 SEHNR and CDR2 FQNEAQ (reference sequence). J was trimmed by 5 bases and V by 5 bases; bases with no gene match: 15. The CDR3 is made up of 17 amino acids. CDR3 sequence reads: CASSPRASGAPGETQYF. DNA of the CDR3: TGTGCCAGCAGCCCCCGGGCTAGCGGGGCCCCGGGGGAGACCCAGTACTTC. The full variable domain, with the rest looked up from reference TRBV7-9 and TRBJ2-5, is DTGVSQNPRHKITKRGQNVTFRCDPISEHNRLYWYRQTLGQGPEFLTYFQNEAQLEKSRLLSDRFSAERPKGSFSTLEIQRTEQGDSAMYLCASSPRASGAPGETQYFGPGTRLLVL.

The chain is built from TRBV20-1 and TRBJ1-2; no clear D gene. The germline CDR1 and CDR2 sequences are DFQATT and SNEGSKA (reference sequence). The CDR3 has 11 amino acids. The ends were cut back, 0 bases at V and 8 bases at J, with 7 bases in the middle. CDR3 bases: TGCAGTGCTAGAGACACCGAGGGCTACACCTTC. Its translation: CSARDTEGYTF.

The gene calls are TRBV19 and TRBJ1-1; tentative D call: TRBD1 (5 bases). Germline V gives CDR1 LNHDA, CDR2 SQIVND (reference sequence). The CDR3 length is 15 residues. V shed 4 bases and J shed 1 base, with 13 bases lying between them. Here the CDR3 DNA reads TGTGCCAGTAGTAAGGGACCCGGGGGGAACACTGAAGCTTTCTTT. This gives the protein CASSKGPGGNTEAFF. The whole variable domain, remainder taken from reference TRBV19 and TRBJ1-1, is DGGITQSPKYLFRKEGQNVTLSCEQNLNHDAMYWYRQDPGQGLRLIYYSQIVNDFQKGDIAEGYSVSREKKESFPLTVTSAQKNPTAFYLCASSKGPGGNTEAFFGQGTRLTVV.

Of note for this clone: The sample holds other DNA sequences that translate to the same CDR3. The J gene is TRBJ2-7, the V gene TRBV7-2; 8 bases agree with TRBD2. In germline, CDR1 is SGHTA, CDR2 FQGNSA. V was pared by 0 bases and J by 2 bases, with 3 bases of the junction left unmatched. The CDR3 is 15 residues long. CDR3 coding DNA: TGTGCCAGCAGCTTAGCGACTAGCGCCACCTACGAGCAGTACTTC. It specifies CASSLATSATYEQYF.

This chain uses TRBV2 with TRBJ2-7, with D tentatively TRBD2 (5 bases). The CDR3 extends over 14 amino acids. The germline V and J ends were trimmed by 7 bases and 3 bases, with 16 bases remaining between them. Germline lookup yields CDR1 SNHLY and CDR2 FYNNEI. The CDR3 loop is CASKPEEWNYEQYF. CDR3 DNA: TGTGCCAGCAAGCCGGAGGAATGGAACTACGAGCAGTACTTC. The complete variable domain, with remaining parts taken from reference TRBV2 and TRBJ2-7, reads EPEVTQTPSHQVTQMGQEVILRCVPISNHLYFYWYRQILGQKVEFLVSFYNNEISEKSEIFDDQFSVERPDGSNFTLKIRSTKLEDSAMYFCASKPEEWNYEQYFGPGTRLTVT.

The V gene is TRBV19, the J gene TRBJ1-2, with TRBD1 as a possible D gene (6 bases). The CDR3 sequence is 13 residues long. Germline CDR1 reads LNHDA; CDR2 reads SQIVND (reference sequence). Trimming stripped 3 bases from V and 7 bases from J, with 12 bases between. The CDR3, as DNA: TGTGCCAGTAGTATCAGACAGGATTCTGGCTACACCTTC. This codes for CASSIRQDSGYTF.

The CDR3 DNA is TGTGCCAGCCCGGGACAGGGTTCGAACACCGGGGAGCTGTTTTTT. Its translation is CASPGQGSNTGELFF. The chain joins TRBV11-2 to TRBJ2-2, with TRBD1 matching over 9 bases. This CDR3 is 15 amino acids long. Germline values: CDR1 SGHAT, CDR2 FQNNGV. V lost 8 bases to trimming and J lost 0 bases; unmatched junction nucleotides: 4.

This chain connects TRBV15 to TRBJ1-5; 9 nucleotides agree with TRBD1. Losses at the gene ends were 0 bases for V and 9 bases for J; bases not matched to a gene: 6. The CDR3 covers 15 residues. The germline V gene encodes CDR1 LNHNV and CDR2 YYDKDF (reference sequence). The CDR3 bases are TGTGCCACCAGCAGAGATGACAGGGGGATGGCGCCCCAGCATTTT. It translates to CATSRDDRGMAPQHF.

This clone is medium-sized within its sample. The V and J genes are TRBV27 and TRBJ1-1, with 9 bases fitting TRBD1. V lost 3 bases and J lost 3; bases outside the gene matches: 8. Germline loops: CDR1 MNHEY, CDR2 SMNVEV (reference sequence). The CDR3 totals 16 residues. The CDR3 here is CASSLFSTGGDTEAFF. Written as DNA, the CDR3 is TGTGCCAGCAGTTTGTTCTCGACAGGGGGGGACACTGAAGCTTTCTTT.

This clone is a singleton in its sample. This sequence joins TRBV6-6 and TRBJ1-1; tentative D call: TRBD1 (5 bases). The V and J ends lost 6 bases and 5 bases respectively, with 19 bases between them. Germline lookup yields CDR1 MNHNY and CDR2 SVGAGI (reference sequence). This CDR3 comprises 15 residues. CDR3: CASRLHPGPGTEAFF. The CDR3 DNA is TGTGCCAGCAGGTTACACCCAGGGCCCGGAACTGAAGCTTTCTTT.

This chain joins TRBV27 and TRBJ1-5; the match to TRBD1 covers 9 bases. The germline V gene has CDR1 MNHEY and CDR2 SMNVEV (reference sequence). The CDR3 spans 16 residues. Trimming took 3 bases from V and 6 from J; bases not matched to a gene: 9. The CDR3 region has the DNA TGTGCCAGCAGTTTTTTGGTACAGGGGGCTCCTCAGCCCCAGCATTTT. Amino acid sequence: CASSFLVQGAPQPQHF.

This rearrangement joins TRBV7-2 to TRBJ2-5; tentatively, D is TRBD1 (5 bases). The germline V and J ends were trimmed by 5 bases and 1 base, with 11 bases remaining between them. This CDR3 comprises 14 residues. Germline CDR1 and CDR2: SGHTA and FQGNSA. The CDR3 region is CASSPRRGQETQYF. DNA of the CDR3: TGTGCCAGCAGCCCTAGAAGGGGCCAAGAGACCCAGTACTTC.

The chain links TRBV30 to TRBJ1-3; 8 bases are a match to TRBD1. V lost 8 bases and J lost 0; bases outside the gene matches: 9. The CDR3 runs 15 residues. Germline CDR1 GTSNPN, CDR2 SVGIG (reference sequence). CDR3 residues: CAQSTGAHSGNTIYF. The DNA for the CDR3 is TGTGCCCAGTCGACAGGGGCACACTCTGGAAACACCATATATTTT. The full variable domain, rest sourced from reference TRBV30 and TRBJ1-3, is SQTIHQWPATLVQPVGSPLSLECTVEGTSNPNLYWYRQAAGRGLQLLFYSVGIGQISSEVPQNLSASRPQDRQFILSSKKLLLSDSGFYLCAQSTGAHSGNTIYFGEGSWLTVV.

This chain connects TRBV19 to TRBJ2-1, with a possible D match to TRBD2 (5 bases). Germline CDR1 is LNHDA and CDR2 is SQIVND (reference sequence). Deletions cut 9 bases from V and 1 base from J, with 16 bases between. The CDR3 totals 15 residues. In nucleotides, the CDR3 is TGTGCCAGCATGGCCAAGCGGAAATCCTACAATGAGCAGTTCTTC. Translated, it gives CASMAKRKSYNEQFF.

The chain combines TRBV23-1 with TRBJ2-7; 7 bases align to TRBD2. TRBV23-1 counts as an open reading frame of uncertain function. This CDR3 spans 16 amino acids. The trim removed 0 bases at V and 3 bases at J, leaving 8 bases unmatched. This CDR3 is CASSQSVSGQDYEQYF. For the CDR3, the DNA is TGCGCCAGCAGTCAATCCGTTAGCGGGCAGGACTACGAGCAGTACTTC.

The V and J genes are TRBV4-3 and TRBJ2-7, with 8 bases aligning to TRBD1. This CDR3 has 15 amino acids. J gave up 2 bases and V 0 bases, and 3 bases lay outside the gene matches. Germline V CDR1 and CDR2: LGHNA, YSLEER. CDR3 sequence (DNA): TGCGCCAGCAGCCAAGACCCAGGGGGCCCCTACGAGCAGTACTTC. Its translation: CASSQDPGGPYEQYF.

This clone was counted only a few times. The chain joins TRBV30 to TRBJ2-1, with TRBD2 identical over 9 bases. CDR1 GTSNPN and CDR2 SVGIG come from the germline V gene (reference sequence). Losses at the gene ends were 2 bases for V and 3 bases for J; bases not matched to a gene: 5. The CDR3 runs 15 residues. CDR3 amino acids: CAWSSGTSFYNEQFF. CDR3 nucleotides: TGTGCCTGGAGTTCCGGGACTAGCTTCTACAATGAGCAGTTCTTC.

This clone showed up just a few times. The J gene is TRBJ2-1, the V gene TRBV6-4, with 13 positions matching TRBD2. With 3 bases clipped from V and 8 bases from J, the junction kept 1 base outside the gene matches. Germline CDR1 MRHNA, CDR2 SNTAGT. CDR3 length: 14 amino acids. CDR3 in amino acids: CASSELAGGDEQFF. The CDR3 DNA is TGTGCCAGCAGTGAACTAGCGGGAGGGGATGAGCAGTTCTTC.

The CDR3 reads CASSSTSGAKETQYF. DNA of the CDR3: TGTGCCAGCAGCTCGACTAGCGGAGCAAAAGAGACCCAGTACTTC. This chain uses TRBV7-9 with TRBJ2-5, with 9 positions matching TRBD2. CDR3 size: 15 residues. Germline V lookup: CDR1 SEHNR, CDR2 FQNEAQ (reference sequence). Trimming at V came to 4 bases and at J to 3 bases, leaving 6 bases not matched to a gene.